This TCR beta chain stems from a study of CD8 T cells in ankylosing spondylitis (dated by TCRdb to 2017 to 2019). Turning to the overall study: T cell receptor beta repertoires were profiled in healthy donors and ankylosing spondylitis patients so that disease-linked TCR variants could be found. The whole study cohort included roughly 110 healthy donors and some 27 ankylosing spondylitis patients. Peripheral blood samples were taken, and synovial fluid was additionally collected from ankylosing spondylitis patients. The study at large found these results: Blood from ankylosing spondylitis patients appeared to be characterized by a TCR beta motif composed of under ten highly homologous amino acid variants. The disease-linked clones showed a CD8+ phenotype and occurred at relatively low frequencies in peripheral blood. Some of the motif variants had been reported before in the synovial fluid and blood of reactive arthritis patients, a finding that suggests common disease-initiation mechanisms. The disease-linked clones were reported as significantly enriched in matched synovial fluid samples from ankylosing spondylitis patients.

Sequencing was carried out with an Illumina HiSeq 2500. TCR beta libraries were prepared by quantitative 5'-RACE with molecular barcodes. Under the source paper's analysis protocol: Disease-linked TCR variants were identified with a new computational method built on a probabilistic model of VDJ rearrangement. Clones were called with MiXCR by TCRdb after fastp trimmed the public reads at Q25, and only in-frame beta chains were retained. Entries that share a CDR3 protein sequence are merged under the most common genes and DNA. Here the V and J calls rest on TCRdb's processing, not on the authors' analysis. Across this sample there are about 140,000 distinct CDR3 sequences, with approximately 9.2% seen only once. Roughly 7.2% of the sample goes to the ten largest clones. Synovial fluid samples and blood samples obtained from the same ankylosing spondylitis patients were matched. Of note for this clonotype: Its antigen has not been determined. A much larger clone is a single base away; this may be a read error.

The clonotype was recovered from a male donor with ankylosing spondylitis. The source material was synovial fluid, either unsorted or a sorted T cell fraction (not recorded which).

Read as DNA, the sequence is TGTGCCAGCAGCCCTGGACAGGACACCGGGGAGCTGTTTTTT. This encodes CASSPGQDTGELFF. Here the chain combines TRBV5-8 and TRBJ2-2; 7 central bases correspond to TRBD1. The V end gives up 4 bases and the J end 3 bases, leaving 3 bases in the junction not matched to a gene. The CDR3 covers 14 residues, taking in both the cysteine and the phenylalanine. Only the CDR3 DNA is retained, 42 bases long and in frame from the first base. The germline V gene yields SGHTS for CDR1 and YDEGEE for CDR2. Where the CDR3 stops, the reference TRBV5-8 and TRBJ2-2 genes take over; the full variable domain is EAGVTQSPTHLIKTRGQQATLRCSPISGHTSVYWYQQALGLGLQFLLWYDEGEERNRGNFPPRFSGRQFPNYSSELNVNALELEDSALYLCASSPGQDTGELFFGEGSRLTVL.